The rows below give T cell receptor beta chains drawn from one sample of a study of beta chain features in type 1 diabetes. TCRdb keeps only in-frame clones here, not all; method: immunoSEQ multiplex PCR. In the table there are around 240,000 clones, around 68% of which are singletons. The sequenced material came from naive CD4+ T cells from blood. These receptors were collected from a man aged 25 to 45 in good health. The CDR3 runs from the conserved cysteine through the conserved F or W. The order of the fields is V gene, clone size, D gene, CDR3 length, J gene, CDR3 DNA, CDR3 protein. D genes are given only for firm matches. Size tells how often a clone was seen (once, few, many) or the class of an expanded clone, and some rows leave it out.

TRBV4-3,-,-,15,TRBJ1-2,TGCGCCAGCAGCCCCCGACAGACAACTATGGGTGGCTACACCTTC,CASSPRQTTMGGYTF
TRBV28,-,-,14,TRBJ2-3,TGTGCCAGCTTTGACAGCGCTCACGACGGTACGCAGTATTTT,CASFDSAHDGTQYF
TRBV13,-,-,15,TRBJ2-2,TGTGCCAGCAGCCAAGGGACCAGGGGAACCGGGGAGCTGTTTTTT,CASSQGTRGTGELFF
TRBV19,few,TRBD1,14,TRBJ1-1,TGTGCCAGTAGTCAAAACAGGGGGCTGGCTGAAGCTTTCTTT,CASSQNRGLAEAFF
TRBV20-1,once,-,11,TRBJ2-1,TGCAGTGCTAGACCCGGTGGCGAGCAGTTCTTC,CSARPGGEQFF
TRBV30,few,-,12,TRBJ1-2,TGTGCCTGGGAGACAGGTACGCATGGCTACACCTTC,CAWETGTHGYTF
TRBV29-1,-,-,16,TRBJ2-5,TGCAGCGTGGGAGATGGGACGGGAGTCGGTGTGGAGACCCAGTACTTC,CSVGDGTGVGVETQYF
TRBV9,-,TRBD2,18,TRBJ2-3,TGTGCCAGCAGCGTAGTAGCGGGAGGGCCTTCGAGCACAGATACGCAGTATTTT,CASSVVAGGPSSTDTQYF
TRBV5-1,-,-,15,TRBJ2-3,TGCGCCAGCAGCTCTACAGGGTCTAGCACAGATACGCAGTATTTT,CASSSTGSSTDTQYF
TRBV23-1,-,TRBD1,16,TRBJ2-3,TGCGCCAGCAGTCAACCCACAGGGGACAGATCAGATACGCAGTATTTT,CASSQPTGDRSDTQYF
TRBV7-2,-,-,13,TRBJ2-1,TGTGCCAGCAGCCCACGGAGGGCCAATGAGCAGTTCTTC,CASSPRRANEQFF
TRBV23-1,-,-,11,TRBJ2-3,TGCGCCAGCAGTTTGGCAGATACGCAGTATTTT,CASSLADTQYF
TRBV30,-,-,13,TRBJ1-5,TGTGCCTGGGGGGTTACAGGAGCTCAGCCCCAGCATTTT,CAWGVTGAQPQHF
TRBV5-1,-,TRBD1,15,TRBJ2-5,TGCGCCAGCAGCGAAGGGACAGGGGGTCGAGAGACCCAGTACTTC,CASSEGTGGRETQYF
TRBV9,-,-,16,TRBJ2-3,TGTGCCAGCAGCGTACTTGGAACAATTGATACAGATACGCAGTATTTT,CASSVLGTIDTDTQYF
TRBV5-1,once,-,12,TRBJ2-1,TGCGCCAGCAGCTTGGAAAGGAATGAGCAGTTCTTC,CASSLERNEQFF
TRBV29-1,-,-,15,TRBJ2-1,TGCAGCGCCAAGTTGGAGGGCTTCGGTTTCAATGAGCAGTTCTTC,CSAKLEGFGFNEQFF
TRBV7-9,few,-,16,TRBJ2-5,TGTGCCAGCAGCTTATTCCAGGGTAGCCACCAAGAGACCCAGTACTTC,CASSLFQGSHQETQYF
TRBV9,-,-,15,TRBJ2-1,TGTGCCAGCAGCGTAACGCTGAGCTCCTACAATGAGCAGTTCTTC,CASSVTLSSYNEQFF
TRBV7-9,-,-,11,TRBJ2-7,TGTGCCAGCAGCCCGATGGGCAGGGTGGACTTC,CASSPMGRVDF
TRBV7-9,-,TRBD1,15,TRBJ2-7,TGTGCCAGCAGCTTAGCCGGGACAGGGTTTTACGAGCAGTACTTC,CASSLAGTGFYEQYF
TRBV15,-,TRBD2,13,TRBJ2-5,TGTGCCACCAGCGTGAAGGGAGGGGAGACCCAGTACTTC,CATSVKGGETQYF
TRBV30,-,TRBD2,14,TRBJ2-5,TGTGCCTTCGGACTAGCGGGAGGATCCGGGACCCAGTACTTC,CAFGLAGGSGTQYF
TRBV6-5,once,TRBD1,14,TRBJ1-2,TGTGCCAGCAGTTACTCGAAGGGGGCGCATGGCTACACCTTC,CASSYSKGAHGYTF
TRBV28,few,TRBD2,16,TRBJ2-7,TGTGCCAGCAGTCCGGGCCTAGCGGGAGTACCCTACGAGCAGTACTTC,CASSPGLAGVPYEQYF
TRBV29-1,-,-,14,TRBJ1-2,TGCAGCGTTGACAGGGCGAGTGCTAACTATGGCTACACCTTC,CSVDRASANYGYTF
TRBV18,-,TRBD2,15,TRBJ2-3,TGTGCCAGCTCACCCGTAGCGGGGTTAGGGGATACGCAGTATTTT,CASSPVAGLGDTQYF
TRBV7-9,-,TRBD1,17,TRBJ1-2,TGTGCCAGCAGCCCCAGCCCGACAGGGAAGGGTTCCTATGGCTACACCTTC,CASSPSPTGKGSYGYTF
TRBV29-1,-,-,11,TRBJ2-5,TGCAGCGTTGAAAGTTGGGAGACCCAGTACTTC,CSVESWETQYF
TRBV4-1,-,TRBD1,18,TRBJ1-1,TGCGCCAGCAGCCACCTACAGCACGGACAGGGAAGTAGCCCTGAAGCTTTCTTT,CASSHLQHGQGSSPEAFF
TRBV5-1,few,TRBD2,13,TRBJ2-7,TGCGCCAGCAGCTTGGCGGGAGGGCGCGAGCAGTACTTC,CASSLAGGREQYF
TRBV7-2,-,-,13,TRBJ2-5,TGTGCCAGCAGCCAAGGGCGTGTGGAGACCCAGTACTTC,CASSQGRVETQYF
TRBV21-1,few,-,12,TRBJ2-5,TGTGCCAGCACCCTACAGGGAGAGACCCAGTACTTC,CASTLQGETQYF
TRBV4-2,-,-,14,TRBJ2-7,TGTGCCAGCAGCCAAGTTCCCCGGACCTACGAGCAGTACTTC,CASSQVPRTYEQYF
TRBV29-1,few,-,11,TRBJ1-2,TGCAGCGTTGGAGGACCCTATGGCTACACCTTC,CSVGGPYGYTF
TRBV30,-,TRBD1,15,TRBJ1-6,TGTGCCTGGAATGAGAGGGGGCGTCTGGATTCACCCCTCCACTTT,CAWNERGRLDSPLHF
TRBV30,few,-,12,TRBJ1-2,TGTGCCTGGAGTTCGGGAAACTATGGCTACACCTTC,CAWSSGNYGYTF
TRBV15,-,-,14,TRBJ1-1,TGTGCCACCCAAAAGGGGCTCGAGAACACTGAAGCTTTCTTT,CATQKGLENTEAFF